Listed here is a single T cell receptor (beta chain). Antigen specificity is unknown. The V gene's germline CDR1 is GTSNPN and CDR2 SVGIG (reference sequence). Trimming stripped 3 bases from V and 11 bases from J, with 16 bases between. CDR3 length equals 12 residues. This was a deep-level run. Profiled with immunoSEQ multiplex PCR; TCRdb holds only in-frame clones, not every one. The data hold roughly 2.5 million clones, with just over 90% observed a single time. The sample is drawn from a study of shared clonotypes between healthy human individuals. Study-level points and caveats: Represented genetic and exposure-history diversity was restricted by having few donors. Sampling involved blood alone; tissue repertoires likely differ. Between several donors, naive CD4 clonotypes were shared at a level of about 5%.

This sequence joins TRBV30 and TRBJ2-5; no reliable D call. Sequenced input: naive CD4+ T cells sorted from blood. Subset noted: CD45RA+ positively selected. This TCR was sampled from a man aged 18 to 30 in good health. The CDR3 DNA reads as TGTGCCTGGAGGAGGTCCCGGTTTGAGCAGTACTTC. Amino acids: CAWRRSRFEQYF.